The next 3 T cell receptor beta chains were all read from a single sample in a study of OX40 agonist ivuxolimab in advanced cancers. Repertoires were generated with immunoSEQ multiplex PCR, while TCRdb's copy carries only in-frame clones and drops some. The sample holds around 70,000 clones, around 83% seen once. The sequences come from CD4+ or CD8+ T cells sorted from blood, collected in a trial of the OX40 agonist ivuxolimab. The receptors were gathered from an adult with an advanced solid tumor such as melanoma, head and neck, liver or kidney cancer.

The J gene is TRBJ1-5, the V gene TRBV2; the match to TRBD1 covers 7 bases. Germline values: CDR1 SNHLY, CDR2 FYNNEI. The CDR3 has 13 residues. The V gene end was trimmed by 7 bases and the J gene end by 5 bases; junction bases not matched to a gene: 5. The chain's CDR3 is CASTPGTDQPQHF. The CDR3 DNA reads TGTGCCAGCACCCCCGGGACAGATCAGCCCCAGCATTTT.

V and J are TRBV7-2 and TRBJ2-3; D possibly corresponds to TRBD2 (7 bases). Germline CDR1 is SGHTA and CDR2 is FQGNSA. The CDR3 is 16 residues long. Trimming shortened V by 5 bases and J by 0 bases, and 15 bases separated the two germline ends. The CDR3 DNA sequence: TGTGCCAGCAGCCCACGGGGGGCGGATAGCACAGATACGCAGTATTTT. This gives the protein CASSPRGADSTDTQYF. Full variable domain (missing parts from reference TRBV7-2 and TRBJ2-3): GAGVSQSPSNKVTEKGKDVELRCDPISGHTALYWYRQSLGQGLEFLIYFQGNSAPDKSGLPSDRFSAERTGGSVSTLTIQRTQQEDSAVYLCASSPRGADSTDTQYFGPGTRLTVL.

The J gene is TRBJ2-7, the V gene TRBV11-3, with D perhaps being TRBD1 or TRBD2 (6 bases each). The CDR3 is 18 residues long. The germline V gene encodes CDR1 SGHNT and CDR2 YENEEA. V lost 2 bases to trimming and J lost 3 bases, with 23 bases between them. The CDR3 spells CASSLINRGGTIDYEQYF. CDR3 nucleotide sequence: TGTGCCAGCAGCTTAATCAACCGGGGCGGGACAATTGACTACGAGCAGTACTTC.